This entry concerns a single T cell receptor beta chain. The antigen remains undetermined. This CDR3 is also generated by other DNA sequences in the sample. CD45RO-negative, CCR7-positively selected cells formed the naive CD8 fraction, excluding terminally differentiated effector memory CD45RA+ cells. The data were obtained in a study of shared clonotypes between healthy human individuals. Turning to the study itself: Per donor, CD8 memory used one plate, CD8 naive used two, CD4 memory used three and CD4 naive used three.

TCRdb keeps only in-frame clones here, not all; method: immunoSEQ multiplex PCR. The profile covers about 2.1 million clones, with just over 90% appearing a single time and more than 1.5% taken by the ten largest. Study results and limitations: Naive subsets generally had larger estimated richness than memory subsets.

Sequencing input: naive CD8+ T cells from PBMCs. This TCR derives from a man younger than 35 in good health. Some clones in this sample may be carry-over from other donors' samples.

CDR3 nucleotide sequence: TGTGCCAGCAGCCCCCGGGACAGAGTATACAATGAGCAGTTCTTC. Its protein is CASSPRDRVYNEQFF. This sequence joins TRBV11-2 and TRBJ2-1, with 7 bases lining up with TRBD1. Germline loops: CDR1 SGHAT, CDR2 FQNNGV. After removal of 5 bases from V and 4 bases from J, the junction contained 8 bases not matched to a gene. This CDR3 comprises 15 residues.